A selection of T cell receptor beta chains follows, all from one sample in a study of spatial heterogeneity in lung cancer. TCRdb reprocessed the 5' RACE reads with MiXCR, giving one entry per CDR3 protein. The table lists fewer than 45,000 distinct CDR3 sequences, approximately 7.2% of them singletons. The sequences come from PBMCs, collected at surgery. These receptors came from a female donor with early-stage non-small cell lung cancer. Both conserved end residues are part of each CDR3. The D gene is left open where the match is weak. Clone size is given for some rows only: seen once, a few or many times, or a class if the clone is expanded.

abundance: many; j_gene: TRBJ2-3; v_gene: TRBV28; d_gene: -; CDR3aa: CASSSVTDTQYF; CDR3nt: TGTGCCAGCAGTTCCGTCACAGATACGCAGTATTTT
abundance: many; j_gene: TRBJ1-4; v_gene: TRBV7-2; d_gene: -; CDR3aa: CASSLGVQGTEKLFF; CDR3nt: TGTGCCAGCAGCTTAGGGGTACAGGGCACTGAAAAACTGTTTTTT
abundance: few; j_gene: TRBJ2-5; v_gene: TRBV18; d_gene: -; CDR3aa: CASSSQGNQETQYF; CDR3nt: TGTGCCAGCTCAAGCCAGGGCAACCAAGAGACCCAGTACTTC
abundance: many; j_gene: TRBJ2-5; v_gene: TRBV5-4; d_gene: -; CDR3aa: CASSLLRETQYF; CDR3nt: TGTGCCAGCAGCTTGCTGCGGGAGACCCAGTACTTC
abundance: -; j_gene: TRBJ2-1; v_gene: TRBV19; d_gene: TRBD2; CDR3aa: CASSINLAGLEQFF; CDR3nt: TGTGCCAGTAGTATCAATCTAGCGGGACTTGAGCAGTTCTTC
abundance: many; j_gene: TRBJ2-1; v_gene: TRBV5-1; d_gene: -; CDR3aa: CASSLTGAGAYEQFF; CDR3nt: TGCGCCAGCAGCTTGACGGGAGCAGGGGCGTATGAGCAGTTCTTC
abundance: many; j_gene: TRBJ1-2; v_gene: TRBV9; d_gene: -; CDR3aa: CASSEADYGYTF; CDR3nt: TGTGCCAGCAGCGAAGCAGACTATGGCTACACCTTC
abundance: many; j_gene: TRBJ2-5; v_gene: TRBV10-3; d_gene: TRBD2; CDR3aa: CAISQLTSGFETQYF; CDR3nt: TGTGCCATCAGTCAACTGACTAGCGGGTTCGAGACCCAGTACTTC
abundance: few; j_gene: TRBJ2-3; v_gene: TRBV20-1; d_gene: -; CDR3aa: CSALPGSPYTDTQYF; CDR3nt: TGCAGTGCCCTACCGGGCTCCCCCTACACAGATACGCAGTATTTT
abundance: -; j_gene: TRBJ2-3; v_gene: TRBV5-1; d_gene: TRBD2; CDR3aa: CASSLDAGGTDTQYF; CDR3nt: TGCGCCAGCAGCTTGGATGCGGGAGGAACAGATACGCAGTATTTT
abundance: few; j_gene: TRBJ1-3; v_gene: TRBV20-1; d_gene: TRBD1; CDR3aa: CSARDRQGTGNTIYF; CDR3nt: TGCAGTGCTAGAGATCGACAGGGGACTGGAAACACCATATATTTT
abundance: medium-sized; j_gene: TRBJ1-2; v_gene: TRBV24-1; d_gene: -; CDR3aa: CATSQGPDYGYTF; CDR3nt: TGTGCCACCAGTCAGGGGCCCGACTATGGCTACACCTTC
abundance: few; j_gene: TRBJ1-2; v_gene: TRBV6-6; d_gene: TRBD1; CDR3aa: CASSGPGQESYTF; CDR3nt: TGTGCCAGCAGTGGACCGGGACAGGAATCTTACACCTTC
abundance: many; j_gene: TRBJ2-2; v_gene: TRBV7-2; d_gene: -; CDR3aa: CASSLRVRNTGELFF; CDR3nt: TGTGCCAGCAGCTTAAGGGTTCGGAACACCGGGGAGCTGTTTTTT
abundance: -; j_gene: TRBJ2-1; v_gene: TRBV12-3/TRBV12-4; d_gene: -; CDR3aa: CASRVTNEQFF; CDR3nt: TGTGCCAGCAGGGTTACAAATGAGCAGTTCTTC
abundance: many; j_gene: TRBJ2-7; v_gene: TRBV20-1; d_gene: -; CDR3aa: CSAPRRDGYYEQYF; CDR3nt: TGCAGTGCGCCCCGCCGAGACGGATACTACGAGCAGTACTTC
abundance: few; j_gene: TRBJ2-3; v_gene: TRBV20-1; d_gene: TRBD2; CDR3aa: CSARDRGGRYTQYF; CDR3nt: TGCAGTGCTAGAGACCGGGGGGGCCGATATACGCAGTATTTT
abundance: -; j_gene: TRBJ1-6; v_gene: TRBV21-1; d_gene: -; CDR3aa: CASPPGANSPLHF; CDR3nt: TGTGCCAGCCCCCCCGGGGCCAATTCACCCCTCCACTTT
abundance: -; j_gene: TRBJ2-1; v_gene: TRBV10-3; d_gene: TRBD2; CDR3aa: CAISEMGAGDAKQFF; CDR3nt: TGTGCCATCAGTGAGATGGGAGCGGGAGACGCTAAGCAGTTCTTC
abundance: -; j_gene: TRBJ2-1; v_gene: TRBV9; d_gene: TRBD2; CDR3aa: CASSQNPGGRSYNEQFF; CDR3nt: TGTGCCAGCAGCCAAAACCCGGGAGGCCGCTCCTACAATGAGCAGTTCTTC
abundance: many; j_gene: TRBJ2-3; v_gene: TRBV20-1; d_gene: -; CDR3aa: CSASLGIGDTQYF; CDR3nt: TGCAGTGCTAGCCTAGGGATAGGAGATACGCAGTATTTT
abundance: few; j_gene: TRBJ2-1; v_gene: TRBV7-9; d_gene: TRBD2; CDR3aa: CASSLSGRVSEQFF; CDR3nt: TGTGCCAGCAGCCTCAGCGGGAGAGTCAGTGAGCAGTTCTTC
abundance: -; j_gene: TRBJ1-1; v_gene: TRBV15; d_gene: -; CDR3aa: CATSRGDSGMVTEAFF; CDR3nt: TGTGCCACCAGCAGAGGAGATTCGGGGATGGTAACTGAAGCTTTCTTT
abundance: many; j_gene: TRBJ2-7; v_gene: TRBV20-1; d_gene: -; CDR3aa: CSASLRSYEQYF; CDR3nt: TGCAGTGCTAGTCTTAGGTCATACGAGCAGTACTTC
abundance: few; j_gene: TRBJ1-4; v_gene: TRBV27; d_gene: -; CDR3aa: CASSPLGAGDEKLFF; CDR3nt: TGTGCCAGCAGTCCCCTGGGCGCAGGTGATGAAAAACTGTTTTTT
abundance: many; j_gene: TRBJ2-5; v_gene: TRBV7-8; d_gene: -; CDR3aa: CASSLIWGPQETQYF; CDR3nt: TGTGCCAGCAGCTTAATTTGGGGTCCCCAAGAGACCCAGTACTTC
abundance: many; j_gene: TRBJ2-3; v_gene: TRBV18; d_gene: TRBD2; CDR3aa: CASSPPLVAGETQYF; CDR3nt: TGTGCCAGCTCACCACCGTTGGTAGCGGGGGAGACGCAGTATTTT
abundance: many; j_gene: TRBJ1-1; v_gene: TRBV11-2; d_gene: -; CDR3aa: CASSLVRNTEAFF; CDR3nt: TGTGCCAGCAGCTTAGTGCGTAACACTGAAGCTTTCTTT
abundance: -; j_gene: TRBJ2-7; v_gene: TRBV20-1; d_gene: -; CDR3aa: CSARDSRGSYEQYF; CDR3nt: TGCAGTGCTAGAGATTCCAGGGGCTCCTACGAGCAGTACTTC
abundance: many; j_gene: TRBJ2-1; v_gene: TRBV7-2; d_gene: TRBD2; CDR3aa: CASSPWGSGSDEQFF; CDR3nt: TGTGCCAGCAGCCCCTGGGGTAGCGGGAGTGATGAGCAGTTCTTC
abundance: -; j_gene: TRBJ1-1; v_gene: TRBV18; d_gene: TRBD1; CDR3aa: CASSPRIDRGRNTEAFF; CDR3nt: TGTGCCAGCTCACCCCGAATCGACAGGGGTCGTAACACTGAAGCTTTCTTT
abundance: few; j_gene: TRBJ2-2; v_gene: TRBV6-2/TRBV6-3; d_gene: TRBD2; CDR3aa: CASRIAGVQGELFF; CDR3nt: TGTGCCAGCAGGATAGCGGGAGTTCAAGGGGAGCTGTTTTTT
abundance: few; j_gene: TRBJ2-3; v_gene: TRBV5-5; d_gene: -; CDR3aa: CASSQITGVTDTQYF; CDR3nt: TGTGCCAGCAGCCAAATTACAGGAGTCACAGATACGCAGTATTTT